Included here is one T cell receptor beta chain sequence, with context. Its antigen is unknown. This sample is part of a study of radiation and T cells in renal cell carcinoma. The time point was: blood 4 weeks post-SBRT, at nephrectomy. Stated treatment: 15 Gy SBRT to primary tumor, nephrectomy 4 weeks later. CDR1 is WNHNN and CDR2 is SYGVQD in the germline V gene (reference sequence). This CDR3 region has 14 residues. V was pared by 4 bases and J by 6 bases, with 2 bases of the junction left unmatched. Notes on the study in general: In blood, top tumor clones expanded by 2 weeks, shrinking by 4.

Using immunoSEQ multiplex PCR, the repertoire was profiled, and TCRdb retains in-frame clones only, with some absent. The sample yields around 100,000 clones, 84% seen once. This TCR derives from a man in his 60s with renal cell carcinoma. This material consisted of blood, taken from a patient whose treatment included radiotherapy and nephrectomy. The chain joins TRBV10-1 to TRBJ2-2, with 10 bases fitting TRBD2. The CDR3 protein is CASSGSGRPGELFF. The DNA for the CDR3 is TGCGCCAGCAGTGGTAGCGGGAGGCCCGGGGAGCTGTTTTTT.